This T cell receptor (beta chain) comes out of a study of blood T cell repertoires in COVID-19. For the study at large: Samples came from the United States, Italy and Spain, spanning acute and convalescent COVID-19. The analysed material was cDNA or gDNA that came from T cells, B-cell-depleted T cells, or PBMCs.

In the original workflow: Amplification with reference gene primers provided the estimates of nucleated cell counts. Clones were read by immunoSEQ multiplex PCR, and TCRdb kept only the in-frame ones, dropping some. The D gene and trimming were derived from the DNA, and the V and J assignments and clone size from that table. Of more than 80,000 clones in the sample, 80% to 85% are singletons; the top ten hold roughly a third. This CDR3 has 16 amino acids. Trimming took off 3 bases at V and 5 bases at J, with 19 bases between the two ends. Germline assignment: CDR1 MNHEY and CDR2 SVGAGI. Sequencing input: peripheral blood. This clonotype originated in an elderly woman with active or convalescent COVID-19. V usage is TRBV6-5 and J usage is TRBJ1-1; D not certain. The CDR3 protein is CASSYTTSGRLTEAFF. The CDR3 DNA follows: TGTGCCAGCAGTTATACGACCTCCGGGAGATTAACTGAAGCTTTCTTT.